The rows below give T cell receptor beta chains drawn from one sample of a study of T cell responses to AZD1222 COVID-19 vaccine. Repertoires were generated with immunoSEQ multiplex PCR, while TCRdb's copy carries only in-frame clones and drops some. The data contain roughly 150,000 clones, 87% of them singletons. Sequencing used peripheral blood, obtained 28 days after the second AZD1222 dose. The receptors originated from an adult who received the AZD1222 COVID-19 vaccine. The CDR3 runs from the conserved cysteine through the conserved F or W.

v_call cdr3_aa
TRBV19 CASSKGDYNSPLHF
TRBV11-2 CASSPYGRGGNQPQHF
TRBV24-1 CATSDTGTVQETQYF
TRBV5-1 CASSPSGVGFEKLFF
TRBV7-2 CASSRTSGVYNEQFF
TRBV6-5 CASSYAGLARNEQFF
TRBV7-3 CASSPREGETQYF
TRBV9 CASSVALVPDDGYTF
TRBV13 CASSLVSGGPYHEQFF
TRBV7-2 CASSLGGTLPYEQYF
TRBV29-1 CSVEGERNEQYF
TRBV4-3 CASGRLTVYEQYF
TRBV27 CASSSADRMNTDTQYF
TRBV30 CAWNGVAYEQYF
TRBV27 CASSFQPLGQYNRNSPLHF
TRBV5-1 CASSWGSQVDEQFF
TRBV9 CASSAGLGGRATDTQYF